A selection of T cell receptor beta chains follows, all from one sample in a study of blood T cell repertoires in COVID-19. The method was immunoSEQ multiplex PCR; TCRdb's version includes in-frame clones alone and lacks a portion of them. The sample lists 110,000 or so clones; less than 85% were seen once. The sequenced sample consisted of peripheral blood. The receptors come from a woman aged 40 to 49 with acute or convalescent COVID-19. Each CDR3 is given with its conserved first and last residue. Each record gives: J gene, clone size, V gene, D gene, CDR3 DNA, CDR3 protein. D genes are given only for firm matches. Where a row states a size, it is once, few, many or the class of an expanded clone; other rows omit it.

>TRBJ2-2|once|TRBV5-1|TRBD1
TGCGCCAGCAGCTTGAGGACAGGGGCCGGGGAGCTGTTTTTT
CASSLRTGAGELFF
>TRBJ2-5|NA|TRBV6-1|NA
TGTGCCAGCAGTGAATGGGGCGACTTTTTCTCCGAGACCCAGTACTTC
CASSEWGDFFSETQYF
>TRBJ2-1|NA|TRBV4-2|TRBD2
TGTGCCAGCAGCCACCTACTAGCGGGGGGGCAAGTTTATAATGAGCAGTTCTTC
CASSHLLAGGQVYNEQFF
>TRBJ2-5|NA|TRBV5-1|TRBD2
TGCGCCAGCAGTGCGGGGGGGCGTAGAGAGACCCAGTACTTC
CASSAGGRRETQYF
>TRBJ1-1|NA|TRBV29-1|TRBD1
TGCAGCGTTGCAGAACAGGGGGCTGAAGCTTTCTTT
CSVAEQGAEAFF
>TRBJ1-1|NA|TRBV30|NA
TGTGCCTGGGCCTTCGGGGGTTCGTACACTGAAGCTTTCTTT
CAWAFGGSYTEAFF
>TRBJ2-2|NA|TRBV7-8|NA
TGTGCCAGCATATTAACAGCCAACACCGGGGAGCTGTTTTTT
CASILTANTGELFF
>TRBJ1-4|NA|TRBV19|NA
TGTGCCAGTAAGAACCAGGGCAATCTCCATGAAAAACTGTTTTTT
CASKNQGNLHEKLFF
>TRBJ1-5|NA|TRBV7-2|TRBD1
TGTGCCAGCAGCGGGGGACAGGGGTTTAAGGGTCCCCAGCATTTT
CASSGGQGFKGPQHF
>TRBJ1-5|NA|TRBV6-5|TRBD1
TGTGCCAGCAGGATTACAGGGGGTAGCAATCAGCCCCAGCATTTT
CASRITGGSNQPQHF
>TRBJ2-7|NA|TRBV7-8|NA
TGTGCCAGCAGCTTAGACGGACACCTTAACGACGAGCAGTACTTC
CASSLDGHLNDEQYF
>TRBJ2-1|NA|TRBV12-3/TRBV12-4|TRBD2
TGTGCCAGCAGTTTTGCGGGGGGCAATGAGCAGTTCTTC
CASSFAGGNEQFF
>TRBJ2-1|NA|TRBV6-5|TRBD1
TGTGCCAGCAGTTCACAGGGGGTTGATTATGAGCAGTTCTTC
CASSSQGVDYEQFF
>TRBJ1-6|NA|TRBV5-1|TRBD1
TGCGCCAGCAGCCAAGGACAGGGGAATTCACCCCTCCACTTT
CASSQGQGNSPLHF
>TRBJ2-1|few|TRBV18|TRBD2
TGTGCCAGCTCAGAATCGGGGGGGGGACCATTCAATGAGCAGTTCTTC
CASSESGGGPFNEQFF
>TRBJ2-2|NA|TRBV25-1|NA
TGTGCCAGCAGTGAAACATCGCGGGACACCGGGGAGCTGTTTTTT
CASSETSRDTGELFF
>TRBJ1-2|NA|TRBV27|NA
TGTGCCAGCAGTTTGGGAGGGGTTCAATATGGCTACACCTTC
CASSLGGVQYGYTF
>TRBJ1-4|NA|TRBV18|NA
TGTGCCAGCTCACCATTCCAGGGGTCGGATGAAAAACTGTTTTTT
CASSPFQGSDEKLFF
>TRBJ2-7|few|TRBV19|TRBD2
TGTGCCAGTAGTATCTCCGGACTAGCGTCCTACGAGCAGTACTTC
CASSISGLASYEQYF
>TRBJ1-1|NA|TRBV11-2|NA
TGTGCCAGCAGCTTATATTCCGGGGGTCACACTGAAGCTTTCTTT
CASSLYSGGHTEAFF
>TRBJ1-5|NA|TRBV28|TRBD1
TGTGCCAGCAGTCCCGGCGGGACAGGGGGTTATCAGCCCCAGCATTTT
CASSPGGTGGYQPQHF
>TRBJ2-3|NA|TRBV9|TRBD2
TGTGCCAGCAGCAGAGGAGTAGCGGGGGCCAACACAGATACGCAGTATTTT
CASSRGVAGANTDTQYF
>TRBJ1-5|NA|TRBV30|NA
TGTGCCTGGAGTGTATCCCCACTTAGAGGAATCAATCAGCCCCAGCATTTT
CAWSVSPLRGINQPQHF
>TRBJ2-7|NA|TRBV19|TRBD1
TGTGCCAGTAGTCCGGGTATTGGGACAGAAAAATACGAGCAGTACTTC
CASSPGIGTEKYEQYF
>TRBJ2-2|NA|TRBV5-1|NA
TGCGCCAGCAGATCGACAGGCCACAACACCGGGGAGCTGTTTTTT
CASRSTGHNTGELFF
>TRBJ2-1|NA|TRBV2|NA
TGTGCCAGCACGCCGACATTCTCCTATTCCTACAATGAGCAGTTCTTC
CASTPTFSYSYNEQFF
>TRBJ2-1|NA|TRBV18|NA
TGTGCCAGCTCACTACGGACCACCGGGAACAATGAGCAGTTCTTC
CASSLRTTGNNEQFF
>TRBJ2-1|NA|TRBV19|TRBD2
TGTGCCAGTAGTATAGAGGACGGGGGGGGCGAGCAGCTCTTC
CASSIEDGGGEQLF
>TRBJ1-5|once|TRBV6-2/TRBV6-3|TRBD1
TGTGCCAGCAGTTACTTAGGACAGGATCAGCCCCAGCATTTT
CASSYLGQDQPQHF
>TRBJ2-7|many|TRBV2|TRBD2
TGTGCCAGCAGGGGACTAGATTCCTACGAGCAGTACTTC
CASRGLDSYEQYF
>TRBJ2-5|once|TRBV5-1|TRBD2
TGCGCCAGCAGCTCCGGGACTAGCGGCCAAGAGACCCAGTACTTC
CASSSGTSGQETQYF
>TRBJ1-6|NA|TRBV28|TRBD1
TGTGCCAGCAGTTCACCACTCTACGTAGGGGGCGCCTATAATTCACCCCTCCACTTT
CASSSPLYVGGAYNSPLHF
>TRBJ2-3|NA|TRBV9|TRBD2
TGTGCCAGCAGTGTCAGCGGGGCTAGCACAGATACGCAGTATTTT
CASSVSGASTDTQYF
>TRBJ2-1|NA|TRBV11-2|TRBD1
TGTGCCAGCAGCCAAACCATATCCGGGACAGGGAGGAATGAGCAGTTCTTC
CASSQTISGTGRNEQFF
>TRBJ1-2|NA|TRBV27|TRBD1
TGTGCCAGCAGGGGGACAGGGACGGGCTATGGCTACACCTTC
CASRGTGTGYGYTF
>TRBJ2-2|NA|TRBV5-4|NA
TGTGCCAGCAGCTCAAAAAACACCGGGGAGCTGTTTTTT
CASSSKNTGELFF
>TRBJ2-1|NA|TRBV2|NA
TGTGCCAGCAGTGAAGAGGCGACAGCCGAGCAGTTCTTC
CASSEEATAEQFF
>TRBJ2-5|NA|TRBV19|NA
TGTGCCAGTAGTATGATCAGCGGTGAGGAAGGTACCCAGTACTTC
CASSMISGEEGTQYF
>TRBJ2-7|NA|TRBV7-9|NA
TGTGCCAGCAGCCGACAATCAGCCGTTGGTGAGCAGTACTTC
CASSRQSAVGEQYF
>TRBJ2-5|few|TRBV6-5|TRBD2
TGTGCCAGCAGTAACCCTAGCGGGGGCCATCTTACCCAGTACTTC
CASSNPSGGHLTQYF
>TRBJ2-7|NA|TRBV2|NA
TGTGCCAGCAGTCCAGGGGGGACACGGGACTACGAGCAGTACTTC
CASSPGGTRDYEQYF
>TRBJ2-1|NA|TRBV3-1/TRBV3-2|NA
TGTGCCACTCGGGACACTCCCCACAATGAGCAGTTCTTC
CATRDTPHNEQFF
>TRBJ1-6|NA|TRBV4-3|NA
TGCGCCAGCAGCCAGTATAGGACAGTCCAATATAATTCACCCCTCCACTTT
CASSQYRTVQYNSPLHF
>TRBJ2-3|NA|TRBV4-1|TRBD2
TGCGCCAGCAGCAAGGGACTAGCGGGGGATCTCACAGATACGCAGTATTTT
CASSKGLAGDLTDTQYF
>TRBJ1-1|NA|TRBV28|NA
TGTGCCAGCAGCCGCGTGGACAGAACGAACACTGAAGCTTTCTTT
CASSRVDRTNTEAFF
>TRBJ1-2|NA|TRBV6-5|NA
TGTGCCAGCGCTACAGGGATTACTTATGGCTACACCTTC
CASATGITYGYTF
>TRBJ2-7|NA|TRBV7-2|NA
TGTGCCAGCAGCTTCCCCAACACGGAGCAGTACTTC
CASSFPNTEQYF
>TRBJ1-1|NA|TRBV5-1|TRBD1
TGCGCCAGCAGCGGGACAGGGGAGGAGAACACTGAAGCTTTCTTT
CASSGTGEENTEAFF
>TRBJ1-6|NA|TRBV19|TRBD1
TGTGCCAGTAAATCGGTCGAGCAGGGGGCTTCACCCCTCCACTTT
CASKSVEQGASPLHF
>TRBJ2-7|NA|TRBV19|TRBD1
TGTGCCAGTAGTATAGATCAGCAGGGGGAGTACGAGCAGTACTTC
CASSIDQQGEYEQYF
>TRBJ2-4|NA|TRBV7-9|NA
TGTGCCAGCAGCTTAGACAGTGGCATTCAGTACTTC
CASSLDSGIQYF
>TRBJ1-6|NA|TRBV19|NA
TGTGCCAGTAGTAATGGACAGATTAATTCACCCCTCCACTTT
CASSNGQINSPLHF
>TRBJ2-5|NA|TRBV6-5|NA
TGTGCAAGTCGGGTAGGAGAGACCCAGTACTTC
CASRVGETQYF